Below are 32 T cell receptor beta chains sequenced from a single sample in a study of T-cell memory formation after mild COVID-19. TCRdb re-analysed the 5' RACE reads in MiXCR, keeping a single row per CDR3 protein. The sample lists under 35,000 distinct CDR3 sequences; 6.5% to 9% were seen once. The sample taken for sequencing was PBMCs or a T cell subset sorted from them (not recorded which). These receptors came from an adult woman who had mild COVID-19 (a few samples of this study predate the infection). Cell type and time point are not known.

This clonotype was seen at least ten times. The CDR3 bases are TGCAGCGTTTCGGGGGGGGGCTATCAGCCCCAGCATTTT. Residues: CSVSGGGYQPQHF. The V and J genes are TRBV29-1 and TRBJ1-5, with D possibly being TRBD1 (6 bases). Trimming took off 5 bases at V and 5 bases at J, with 13 bases between the two ends. The CDR3 loop spans 13 amino acids. Germline-derived CDR1 and CDR2 are SQVTM and ANQGSEA.

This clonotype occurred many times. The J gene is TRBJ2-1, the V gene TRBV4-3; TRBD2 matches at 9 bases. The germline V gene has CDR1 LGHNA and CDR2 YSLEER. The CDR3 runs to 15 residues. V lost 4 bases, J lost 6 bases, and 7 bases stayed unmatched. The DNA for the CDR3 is TGCGCCAGCAGCCCCGAGGGACTAGCTATCAATGAGCAGTTCTTC. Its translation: CASSPEGLAINEQFF.

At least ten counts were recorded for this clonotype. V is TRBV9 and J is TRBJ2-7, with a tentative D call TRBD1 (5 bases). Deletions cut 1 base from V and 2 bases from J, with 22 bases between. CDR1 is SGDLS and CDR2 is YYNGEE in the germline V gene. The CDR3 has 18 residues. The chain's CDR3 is CASSVTAGPAQGPYEQYF. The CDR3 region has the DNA TGTGCCAGCAGCGTAACGGCCGGCCCAGCGCAGGGCCCCTACGAGCAGTACTTC.

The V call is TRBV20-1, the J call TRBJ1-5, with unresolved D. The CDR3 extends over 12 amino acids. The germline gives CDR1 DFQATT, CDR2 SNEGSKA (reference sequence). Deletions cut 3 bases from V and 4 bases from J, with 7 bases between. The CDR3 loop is CSAREKNQPQHF. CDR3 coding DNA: TGCAGTGCTAGGGAGAAGAATCAGCCCCAGCATTTT.

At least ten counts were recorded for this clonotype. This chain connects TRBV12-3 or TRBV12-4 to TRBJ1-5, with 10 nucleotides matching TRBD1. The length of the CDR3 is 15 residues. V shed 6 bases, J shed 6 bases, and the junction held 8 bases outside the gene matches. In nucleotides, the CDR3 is TGTGCCAGCAGGGCTGGACAGGGGGAGGGTCAGCCCCAGCATTTT. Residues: CASRAGQGEGQPQHF.

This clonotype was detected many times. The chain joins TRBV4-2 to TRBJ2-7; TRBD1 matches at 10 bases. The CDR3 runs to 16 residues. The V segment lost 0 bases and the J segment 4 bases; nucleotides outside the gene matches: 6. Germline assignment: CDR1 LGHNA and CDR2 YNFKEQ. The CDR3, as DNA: TGTGCCAGCAGCCAAGATCAGTGGGGACAGGGGTACGAGCAGTACTTC. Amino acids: CASSQDQWGQGYEQYF.

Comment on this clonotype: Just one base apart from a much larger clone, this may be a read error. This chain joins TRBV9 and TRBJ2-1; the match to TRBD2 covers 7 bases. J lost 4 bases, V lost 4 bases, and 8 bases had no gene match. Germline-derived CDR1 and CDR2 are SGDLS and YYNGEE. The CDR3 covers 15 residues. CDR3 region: CASSKSGISYNEQFF. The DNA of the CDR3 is TGTGCCAGCAGCAAGAGCGGGATCTCTTACAATGAGCAGTTCTTC.

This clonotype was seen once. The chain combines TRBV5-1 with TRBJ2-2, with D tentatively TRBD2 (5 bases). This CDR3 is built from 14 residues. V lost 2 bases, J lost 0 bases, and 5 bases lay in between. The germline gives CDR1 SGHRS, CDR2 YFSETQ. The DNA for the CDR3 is TGCGCCAGCAGCTTCGGGACGAACACCGGGGAGCTGTTTTTT. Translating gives CASSFGTNTGELFF.

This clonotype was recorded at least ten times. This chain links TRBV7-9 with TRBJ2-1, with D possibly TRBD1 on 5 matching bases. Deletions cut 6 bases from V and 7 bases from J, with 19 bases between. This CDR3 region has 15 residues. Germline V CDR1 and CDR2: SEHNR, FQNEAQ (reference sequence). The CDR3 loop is CASRLNAGMRNEQFF. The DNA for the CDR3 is TGTGCCAGCAGGCTTAATGCAGGGATGAGAAATGAGCAGTTCTTC.

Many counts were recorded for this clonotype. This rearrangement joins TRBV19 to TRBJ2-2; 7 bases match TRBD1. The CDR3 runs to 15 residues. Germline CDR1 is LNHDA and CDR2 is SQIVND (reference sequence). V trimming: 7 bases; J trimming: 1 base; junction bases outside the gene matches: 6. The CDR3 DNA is TGTGCCAGTACCCCGGACAGGAGGAACACCGGGGAGCTGTTTTTT. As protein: CASTPDRRNTGELFF.

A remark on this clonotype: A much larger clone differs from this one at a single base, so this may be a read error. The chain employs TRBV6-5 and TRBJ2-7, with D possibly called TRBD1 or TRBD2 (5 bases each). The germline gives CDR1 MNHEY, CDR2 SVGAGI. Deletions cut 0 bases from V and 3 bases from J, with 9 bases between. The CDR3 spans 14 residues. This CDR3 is CASSYSGRGYEQYF. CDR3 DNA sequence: TGTGCCAGCAGTTACTCGGGACGGGGCTACGAGCAGTACTTC.

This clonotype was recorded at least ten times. Here the CDR3 reads CASSQGYSGGADTQYF. The CDR3 DNA is TGTGCCAGCAGCCAAGGATATAGCGGGGGGGCAGATACGCAGTATTTT. The chain links TRBV14 to TRBJ2-3; TRBD2 matches 11 bases. After removal of 1 base from V and 4 bases from J, the junction contained 4 bases not matched to a gene. The germline V gene has CDR1 SGHDN and CDR2 FVKESK. There are 16 residues in the CDR3.

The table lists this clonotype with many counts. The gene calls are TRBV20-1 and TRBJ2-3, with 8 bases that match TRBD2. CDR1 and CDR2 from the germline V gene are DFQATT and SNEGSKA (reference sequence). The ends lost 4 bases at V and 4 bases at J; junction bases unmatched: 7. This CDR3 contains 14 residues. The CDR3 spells CSANNAGGPDTQYF. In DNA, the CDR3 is TGCAGTGCTAATAACGCGGGAGGCCCAGATACGCAGTATTTT.

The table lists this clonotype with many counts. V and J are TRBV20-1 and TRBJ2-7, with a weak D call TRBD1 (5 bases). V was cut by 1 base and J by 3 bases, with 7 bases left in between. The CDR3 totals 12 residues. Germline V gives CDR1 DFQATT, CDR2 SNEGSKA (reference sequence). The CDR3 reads CSARAQGYEQYF. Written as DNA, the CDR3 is TGCAGTGCTAGAGCCCAGGGCTACGAGCAGTACTTC.

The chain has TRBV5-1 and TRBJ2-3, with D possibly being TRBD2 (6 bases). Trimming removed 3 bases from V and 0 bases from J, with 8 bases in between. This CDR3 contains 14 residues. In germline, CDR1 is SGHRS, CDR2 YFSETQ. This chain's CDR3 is CASSWRGSTDTQYF. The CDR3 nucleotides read TGCGCCAGCAGCTGGCGGGGTAGCACAGATACGCAGTATTTT.

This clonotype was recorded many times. The CDR3 sequence is CASSPDRVIAVVKSPLHF. The CDR3 DNA sequence: TGTGCCAGCAGCCCGGACAGGGTAATTGCTGTGGTAAAATCACCCCTCCACTTT. The chain is built from TRBV4-2 and TRBJ1-6; 8 bases are shared with TRBD1. J was trimmed by 10 bases and V by 4 bases; bases with no gene match: 18. CDR1 is LGHNA and CDR2 is YNFKEQ in the germline V gene. The CDR3 is 18 amino acids.

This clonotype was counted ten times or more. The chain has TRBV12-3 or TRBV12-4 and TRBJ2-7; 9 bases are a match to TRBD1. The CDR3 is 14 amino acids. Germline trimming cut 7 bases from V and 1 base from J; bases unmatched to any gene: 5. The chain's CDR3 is CASKPGQGSYEQYF. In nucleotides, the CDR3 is TGTGCCAGCAAGCCGGGACAGGGTTCCTACGAGCAGTACTTC.

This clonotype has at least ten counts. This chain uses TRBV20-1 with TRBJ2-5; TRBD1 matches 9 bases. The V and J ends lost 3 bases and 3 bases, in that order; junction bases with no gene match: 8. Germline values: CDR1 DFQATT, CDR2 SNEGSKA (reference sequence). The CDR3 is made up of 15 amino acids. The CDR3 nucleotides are TGCAGTGCTAGGGGGGACAGGGATCAGAAAGAGACCCAGTACTTC. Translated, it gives CSARGDRDQKETQYF.

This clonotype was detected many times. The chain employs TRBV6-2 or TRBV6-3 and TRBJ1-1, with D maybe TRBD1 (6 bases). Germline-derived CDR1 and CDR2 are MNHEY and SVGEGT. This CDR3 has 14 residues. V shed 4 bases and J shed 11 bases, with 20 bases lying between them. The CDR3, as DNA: TGTGCCAGCAGTTCCCCACAGGGTGTTTGGTTGGCTTTCTTT. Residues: CASSSPQGVWLAFF.

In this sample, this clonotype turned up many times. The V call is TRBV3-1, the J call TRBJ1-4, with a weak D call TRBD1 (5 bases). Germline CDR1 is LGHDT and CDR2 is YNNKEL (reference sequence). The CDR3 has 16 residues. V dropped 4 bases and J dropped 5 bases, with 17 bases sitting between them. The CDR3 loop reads CASSPQTTGRNEKLFF. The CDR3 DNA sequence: TGTGCCAGCAGCCCGCAAACTACGGGGCGAAATGAAAAACTGTTTTTT.

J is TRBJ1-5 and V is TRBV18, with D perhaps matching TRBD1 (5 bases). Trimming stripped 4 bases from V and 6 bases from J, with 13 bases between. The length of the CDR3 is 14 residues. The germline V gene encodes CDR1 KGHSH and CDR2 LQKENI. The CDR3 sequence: CASSQNGAGQPQHF. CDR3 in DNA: TGTGCCAGCTCACAAAATGGGGCCGGTCAGCCCCAGCATTTT.

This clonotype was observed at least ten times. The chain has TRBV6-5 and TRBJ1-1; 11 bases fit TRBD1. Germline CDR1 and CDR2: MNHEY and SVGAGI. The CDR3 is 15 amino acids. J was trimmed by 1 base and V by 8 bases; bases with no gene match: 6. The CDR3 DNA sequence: TGTGCCAGCCGCGGACAGGGGGCAGGGAACACTGAAGCTTTCTTT. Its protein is CASRGQGAGNTEAFF.

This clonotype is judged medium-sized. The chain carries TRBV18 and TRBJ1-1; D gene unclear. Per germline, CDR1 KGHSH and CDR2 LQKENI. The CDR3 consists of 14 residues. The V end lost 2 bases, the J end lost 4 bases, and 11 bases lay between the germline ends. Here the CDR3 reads CASSPSPALTEAFF. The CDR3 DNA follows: TGTGCCAGCTCACCATCCCCTGCCCTCACTGAAGCTTTCTTT.

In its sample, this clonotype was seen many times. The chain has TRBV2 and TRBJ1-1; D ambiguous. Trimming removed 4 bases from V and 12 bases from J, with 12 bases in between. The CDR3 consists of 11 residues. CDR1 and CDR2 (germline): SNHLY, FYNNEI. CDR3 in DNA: TGTGCCAGCAGTGGATCCCGGATCACTTTCTTT. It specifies CASSGSRITFF.

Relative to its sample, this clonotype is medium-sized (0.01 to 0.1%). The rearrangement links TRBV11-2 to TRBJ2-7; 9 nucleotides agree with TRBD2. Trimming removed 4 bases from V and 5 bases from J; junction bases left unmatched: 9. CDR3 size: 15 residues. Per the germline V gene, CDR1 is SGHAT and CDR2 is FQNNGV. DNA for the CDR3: TGTGCCAGCAGCTCACCTATAGCGGGAGTCCACGAGCAGTACTTC. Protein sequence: CASSSPIAGVHEQYF.

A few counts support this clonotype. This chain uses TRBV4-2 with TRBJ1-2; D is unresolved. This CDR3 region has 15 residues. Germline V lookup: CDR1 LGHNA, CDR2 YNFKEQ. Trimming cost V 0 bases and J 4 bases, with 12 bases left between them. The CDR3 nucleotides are TGTGCCAGCAGCCAAGATAGTAAGGGTGGCTATGGCTACACCTTC. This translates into CASSQDSKGGYGYTF.

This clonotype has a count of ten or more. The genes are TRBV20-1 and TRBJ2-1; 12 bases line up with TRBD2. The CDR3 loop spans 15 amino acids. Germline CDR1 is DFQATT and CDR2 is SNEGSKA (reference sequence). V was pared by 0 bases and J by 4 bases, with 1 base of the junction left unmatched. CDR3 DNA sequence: TGCAGTGCTAGAGATGGACTAGCGGGGTACAATGAGCAGTTCTTC. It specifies CSARDGLAGYNEQFF.

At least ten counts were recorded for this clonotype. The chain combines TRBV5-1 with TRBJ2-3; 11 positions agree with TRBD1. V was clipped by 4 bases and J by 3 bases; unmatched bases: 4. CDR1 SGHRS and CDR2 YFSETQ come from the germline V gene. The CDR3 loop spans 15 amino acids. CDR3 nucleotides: TGCGCCAGCAGCCTAGGACAGGGGGCAACAGATACGCAGTATTTT. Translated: CASSLGQGATDTQYF.

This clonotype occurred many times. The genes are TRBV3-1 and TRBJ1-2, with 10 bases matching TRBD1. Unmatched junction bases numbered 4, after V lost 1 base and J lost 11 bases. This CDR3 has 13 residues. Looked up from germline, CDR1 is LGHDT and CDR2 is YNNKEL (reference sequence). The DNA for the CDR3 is TGTGCCAGCAGCCAAGTGAGGACAGGGGGATACACCTTC. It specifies CASSQVRTGGYTF.

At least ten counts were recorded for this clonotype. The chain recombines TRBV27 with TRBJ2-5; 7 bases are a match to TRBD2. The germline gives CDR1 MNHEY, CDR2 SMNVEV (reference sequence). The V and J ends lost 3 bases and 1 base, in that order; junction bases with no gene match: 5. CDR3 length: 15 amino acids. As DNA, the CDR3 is TGTGCCAGCAGTTTCGGGGGGACTATCCAAGAGACCCAGTACTTC. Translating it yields CASSFGGTIQETQYF.

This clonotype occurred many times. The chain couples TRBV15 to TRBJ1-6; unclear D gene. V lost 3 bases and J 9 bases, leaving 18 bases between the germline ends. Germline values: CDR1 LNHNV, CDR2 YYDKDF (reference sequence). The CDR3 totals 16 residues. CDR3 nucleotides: TGTGCCACCAGCAGGACCGATATGGCGGGGAGTTCACCCCTCCACTTT. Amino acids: CATSRTDMAGSSPLHF.

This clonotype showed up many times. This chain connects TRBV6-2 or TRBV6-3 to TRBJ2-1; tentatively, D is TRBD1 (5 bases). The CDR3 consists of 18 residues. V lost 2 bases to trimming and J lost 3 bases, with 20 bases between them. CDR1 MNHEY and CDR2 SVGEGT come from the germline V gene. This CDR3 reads CASSYGTRGAYFYNEQFF. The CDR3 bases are TGTGCCAGCAGTTACGGTACTCGTGGGGCTTACTTCTACAATGAGCAGTTCTTC.